This record looks at one T cell receptor (beta chain) sequence and its context. The entry originates in a study of T cell responses to AZD1222 COVID-19 vaccine. About the study: Recipients boosted at about 4 weeks or about 12 weeks are pooled.

Data came from immunoSEQ multiplex PCR; TCRdb stores just in-frame clones and leaves some out. The sample holds 150,000 to 170,000 clones, around 89% seen once. Per the germline V gene, CDR1 is MGHRA and CDR2 is YSYEKL. V was clipped by 2 bases and J by 3 bases, with 11 bases between them. The CDR3 is made up of 16 amino acids. V usage is TRBV4-1 and J usage is TRBJ1-6, with D unresolved. This sequence originates from an adult in good health. Source: peripheral blood, taken on day 0 of AZD1222 vaccination. DNA for the CDR3: TGCGCCAGCAGCCAACCAAGGGATTTCTATAATTCACCCCTCCACTTT. It encodes CASSQPRDFYNSPLHF.